This T cell receptor beta chain was found in a study of blood T cell repertoires in COVID-19. Assay: immunoSEQ multiplex PCR; the TCRdb copy retains only in-frame clones and omits some. The table has 110,000 to 150,000 clones, around 79% seen once; the top ten hold 8.6%. The clonotype was recovered from a man aged 50 to 60 with active or convalescent COVID-19. Material for sequencing was peripheral blood.

CDR3 coding DNA: TGTGCCAGCAGCTCCGGGACTACCCCCGACGACGAGCAGTACTTC. Protein sequence: CASSSGTTPDDEQYF. The chain joins TRBV7-2 to TRBJ2-7, with 7 bases aligning to TRBD2. The CDR3 contains 15 residues. Trimming took 4 bases from V and 5 from J; bases not matched to a gene: 11. Germline V gene data show CDR1 as SGHTA and CDR2 as FQGNSA.